This TCR beta chain was found in a study of CD8 T cells in Susac syndrome (dated by TCRdb to the late 2010s). With respect to the entire study: Repertoire sequencing was used to test whether CD8+ T cell activation and differentiation in Susac syndrome was antigen driven.

Peripheral blood CD8+ and CD4+ T cells from healthy donors, Susac syndrome patients and multiple sclerosis patients were profiled using high-throughput TCR beta sequencing. Treatment-naive patients with stable or active relapsing-remitting disease fulfilling revised McDonald criteria were used as multiple sclerosis controls. CD8+ TEMRA cells were enriched by FACS, while bulk CD8+ and CD4+ T cells were purified by magnetic negative isolation. Blood was drawn into EDTA tubes, processed within 24 hours, and PBMCs were isolated by density gradient centrifugation. PBMCs intended for TCR sequencing were cryopreserved in liquid nitrogen and thawed later in a water bath at 37 degrees C. A purity of at least 90% was achieved for sorted or isolated CD4+, CD8+ and CD8+ TEMRA cells. Including the terminal cysteine and phenylalanine, the CDR3 comprises 13 residues. Just the 39-base CDR3 DNA is kept, in frame starting at base 1. The junction shows trimming of 4 bases on V and 5 bases on J, plus 10 bases between the germline ends. The CDR1 and CDR2 encoded by the germline V gene are SGHDT and YYEEEE.

RNA was extracted using the RNeasy kit, and about 0.45 to 1 ug of the RNA was reverse transcribed with random hexamers. TCR beta CDR3 regions were amplified with the immunoSEQ multiplex PCR assay covering 54 Vbeta and 13 Jbeta segments. PCR amplification bias was corrected using a synthetic template baseline for primer optimization and computational correction. The authors' analysis ran thus. Reads were assigned to V, D and J genes according to IMGT and analyzed in immunoSEQ Analyzer, with only productive sequences retained. Clonality was computed as one minus Shannon entropy normalized by log2 of the number of productive unique sequences. For each patient and control, public and private clones were evaluated within the 100 most prevalent clones. Clones were defined as Susac-specific when absent from the healthy and MS cohorts, from about 1,100 published viral clones and from other ImmuneACCESS disease sequences. TCRdb reprocessed the public reads (quality trimming at Q25 with fastp, clone calling with MiXCR) and kept in-frame beta chains. Rows merge per CDR3 protein into single entries with the most common DNA and genes. TCRdb's processing, not the study's, gives the V and J calls here. Present in this sample are 200,000 to 300,000 distinct CDR3 sequences, over 85% of which were seen just once. Less than 0.075% of the sample belongs to the ten largest clones.

Points the paper makes about the study in general: The number of individuals in the TCR sequencing and HLA analysis was acknowledged as relatively small.

Points on this clonotype: Its specific antigen is unknown. No much larger clone is present one base from it, and per-base qualities are unavailable.

The sample consisted of CD4+ T cells from PBMCs. The rearranged chain carries TRBV5-6 and TRBJ2-4; the D match is possibly TRBD1 or TRBD2, with 5 bases aligned in each. This receptor was obtained from a human donor with multiple sclerosis. The CDR3: CASSPGPENIQYF. Read as DNA, the sequence is TGTGCCAGCAGCCCGGGACCCGAAAACATTCAGTACTTC.